This is a list of T cell receptor beta chains from one sample in a study of cytomegalovirus exposure and HLA in healthy donors. Data came from immunoSEQ multiplex PCR; TCRdb stores just in-frame clones and leaves some out. The sample yields some 200,000 clones, more than 75% seen once. The specimen sequenced was PBMCs. The receptors here all came from a woman aged 45-59 years in good health and CMV-seropositive. The conserved cysteine and the conserved F or W are not part of the CDR3 here. Each record gives: V gene, CDR3 protein.

V: TRBV28
CDR3: ASSWTGGTETQY

V: TRBV6-5
CDR3: ASSGDSFYEQY

V: TRBV6-5
CDR3: ASSSPSLYEQY

V: TRBV7-2
CDR3: ASSTGGHEAF

V: TRBV7-3
CDR3: ASSRGGTRNTGELF

V: TRBV5-5
CDR3: ASSLGGVDTEAF

V: TRBV7-9
CDR3: ASSLEVGRGYT

V: TRBV4-2
CDR3: ASSQGSGNRNQPQH

V: TRBV10-3
CDR3: AISESGRAYYGYT

V: TRBV7-9
CDR3: SSSLGGGAVRSGANVLT

V: TRBV27
CDR3: ASSLSIARAGRALNEQF

V: TRBV7-2
CDR3: ASSFHPGTTEAF

V: TRBV5-1
CDR3: ATTDSTDTQY

V: TRBV28
CDR3: ASTNDRGGWETQY

V: TRBV6-5
CDR3: ASSLAGGYNEQF

V: TRBV4-2
CDR3: ASSDQLAGVTGEQF

V: TRBV7-8
CDR3: ASSLYQGARDQPQH

V: TRBV4-1
CDR3: ASSQEWGGLRETQY

V: TRBV5-8
CDR3: ASSRPGGGFRRETQY

V: TRBV9
CDR3: ASSVVGTGGQETQY